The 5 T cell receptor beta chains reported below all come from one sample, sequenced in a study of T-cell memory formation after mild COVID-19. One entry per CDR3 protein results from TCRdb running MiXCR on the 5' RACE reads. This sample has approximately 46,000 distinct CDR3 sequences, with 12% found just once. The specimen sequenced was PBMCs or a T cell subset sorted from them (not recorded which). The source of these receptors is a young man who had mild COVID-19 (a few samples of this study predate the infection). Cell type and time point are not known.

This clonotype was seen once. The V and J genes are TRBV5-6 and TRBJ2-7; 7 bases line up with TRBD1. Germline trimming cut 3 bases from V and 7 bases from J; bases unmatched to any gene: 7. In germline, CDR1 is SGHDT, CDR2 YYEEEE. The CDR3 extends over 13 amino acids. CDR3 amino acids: CASSSQGSGEQYF. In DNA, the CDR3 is TGTGCCAGCAGCTCACAGGGGTCGGGGGAGCAGTACTTC.

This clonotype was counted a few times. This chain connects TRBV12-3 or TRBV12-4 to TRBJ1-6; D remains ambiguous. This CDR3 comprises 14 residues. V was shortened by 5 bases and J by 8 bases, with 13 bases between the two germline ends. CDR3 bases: TGTGCCAGCAGTCCTCCCGGCATGTATTCACCCCTCCACTTT. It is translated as CASSPPGMYSPLHF.

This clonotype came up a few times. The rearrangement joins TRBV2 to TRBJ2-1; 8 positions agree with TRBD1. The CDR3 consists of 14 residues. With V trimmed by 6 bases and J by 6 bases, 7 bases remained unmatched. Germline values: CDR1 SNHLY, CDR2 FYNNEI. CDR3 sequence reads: CASSLQGVSNEQFF. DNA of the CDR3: TGTGCCAGCAGCCTACAGGGGGTGAGCAATGAGCAGTTCTTC.

The CDR3: CASGSGTSSTDTQYF. CDR3 DNA: TGTGCTAGTGGTTCCGGGACATCTAGCACAGATACGCAGTATTTT. The chain combines TRBV12-5 with TRBJ2-3, with TRBD1 as a possible D gene (6 bases). V was pared by 4 bases and J by 0 bases, with 11 bases between. This CDR3 is 15 amino acids long. Germline assignment: CDR1 LGHNT and CDR2 FRNRAP.

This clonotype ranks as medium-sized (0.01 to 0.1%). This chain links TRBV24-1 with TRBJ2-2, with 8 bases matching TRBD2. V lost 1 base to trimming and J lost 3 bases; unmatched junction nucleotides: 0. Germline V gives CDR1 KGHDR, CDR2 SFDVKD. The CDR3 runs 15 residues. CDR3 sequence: CATSDLAGDTGELFF. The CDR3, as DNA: TGTGCCACCAGTGATTTAGCGGGGGACACCGGGGAGCTGTTTTTT.